A single sample is the source of the 18 T cell receptor beta chains below, sequenced in a study of cytotoxic CD8 clonotypes in ibrutinib-treated CLL. Clones were read by immunoSEQ multiplex PCR, and TCRdb kept only the in-frame ones, dropping some. The data contain approximately 70,000 clones, around nine tenths of them singletons. The input for sequencing was PBMCs, taken after 12 months of ibrutinib treatment. These receptors were taken from a human donor with chronic lymphocytic leukemia.

The V gene is TRBV5-6, the J gene TRBJ1-3; no firm D call. The V end lost 5 bases, the J end lost 1 base, and 16 bases lay between the germline ends. In germline, CDR1 is SGHDT, CDR2 YYEEEE. CDR3 length: 16 residues. The DNA for the CDR3 is TGTGCCAGCAGTTTCGACTGGAGCCTTTCTGGAAACACCATATATTTT. It encodes CASSFDWSLSGNTIYF. Full variable domain (outside the CDR3, taken from reference TRBV5-6 and TRBJ1-3): DAGVTQSPTHLIKTRGQQVTLRCSPKSGHDTVSWYQQALGQGPQFIFQYYEEEERQRGNFPDRFSGHQFPNYSSELNVNALLLGDSALYLCASSFDWSLSGNTIYFGEGSWLTVV.

The chain uses TRBV9 and TRBJ1-3, with 10 bases fitting TRBD1. The V gene end was trimmed by 4 bases and the J gene end by 7 bases; junction bases not matched to a gene: 5. The CDR3 length is 14 residues. Germline V CDR1 and CDR2: SGDLS, YYNGEE. DNA for the CDR3: TGTGCCAGCAGCCTCAGGACAGGGGGGAACACCATATATTTT. Amino acids: CASSLRTGGNTIYF.

The chain links TRBV5-1 to TRBJ1-4; D remains ambiguous. From germline, CDR1 is SGHRS and CDR2 YFSETQ. This CDR3 has 16 amino acids. V lost 0 bases, J lost 0 bases, and 9 bases lay in between. CDR3 region: CASSLVGFSTNEKLFF. CDR3 nucleotide sequence: TGCGCCAGCAGCTTGGTAGGGTTCTCAACTAATGAAAAACTGTTTTTT.

The rearrangement joins TRBV6-5 to TRBJ1-1; a possible D gene is TRBD1 (5 bases). The V and J ends lost 2 bases and 0 bases respectively, with 13 bases between them. CDR1 and CDR2 from the germline V gene are MNHEY and SVGAGI. The CDR3 is 16 amino acids. CDR3 sequence: CASSYGSPGMNTEAFF. In nucleotides, the CDR3 is TGTGCCAGCAGTTACGGATCCCCAGGGATGAACACTGAAGCTTTCTTT.

This clone showed up just a few times. The rearrangement links TRBV5-1 to TRBJ2-7, with TRBD1 matching 9 bases. The germline V gene encodes CDR1 SGHRS and CDR2 YFSETQ. V lost 3 bases to trimming and J lost 1 base; unmatched junction nucleotides: 8. The CDR3 has 16 amino acids. This CDR3 is CASSSTGGARSYEQYF. CDR3 coding DNA: TGCGCCAGCAGCTCTACAGGGGGCGCCCGGTCCTACGAGCAGTACTTC.

The chain links TRBV18 to TRBJ2-3; D is unresolved. Germline lookup yields CDR1 KGHSH and CDR2 LQKENI. This CDR3 region has 11 residues. Trimming took 6 bases from V and 5 from J, leaving 6 bases between them. CDR3 region: CASSSLDTQYF. CDR3 sequence (DNA): TGTGCCAGCTCCAGCTTAGATACGCAGTATTTT.

The gene calls are TRBV5-8 and TRBJ2-1; 11 bases agree with TRBD1. Germline CDR1 is SGHTS and CDR2 is YDEGEE. With V trimmed by 4 bases and J by 5 bases, 8 bases remained unmatched. CDR3 length equals 16 residues. The CDR3 protein is CASSDGTGGLNNEQFF. The CDR3 DNA reads TGTGCCAGCAGCGACGGGACAGGGGGACTAAACAATGAGCAGTTCTTC.

This chain joins TRBV2 and TRBJ2-1; 8 nucleotides align to TRBD2. The CDR3 sequence is 15 residues long. Losses at the gene ends were 5 bases for V and 8 bases for J; bases not matched to a gene: 11. Germline lookup yields CDR1 SNHLY and CDR2 FYNNEI. CDR3 in amino acids: CASSTRGGLEHEQFF. In nucleotides, the CDR3 is TGTGCCAGCAGTACCCGGGGGGGACTAGAGCATGAGCAGTTCTTC.

The rearrangement joins TRBV15 to TRBJ2-1; D unresolved. V lost 5 bases, J lost 0 bases, and 14 bases lay in between. The length of the CDR3 is 16 residues. CDR1 is LNHNV, CDR2 YYDKDF, per germline (reference sequence). The CDR3 DNA is TGTGCCACCAGCGATCAAACGCGGAGCTCCTACAATGAGCAGTTCTTC. This sequence encodes CATSDQTRSSYNEQFF.

This chain uses TRBV4-1 with TRBJ1-5; the D gene is possibly TRBD1 (6 bases). CDR3 length equals 15 residues. V was clipped by 6 bases and J by 1 base, with 13 bases between them. CDR1 MGHRA and CDR2 YSYEKL come from the germline V gene. CDR3 in DNA: TGCGCCAGCAGTCTGGGGGCTTCGAGCAATCAGCCCCAGCATTTT. Its protein product is CASSLGASSNQPQHF.

This clone is a singleton in its sample. The chain is built from TRBV19 and TRBJ1-5, with D possibly TRBD1 on 5 matching bases. Germline V gene lookup returns CDR1 LNHDA and CDR2 SQIVND (reference sequence). The V end lost 3 bases, the J end lost 7 bases, and 13 bases lay between the germline ends. This CDR3 comprises 14 residues. Written as DNA, the CDR3 is TGTGCCAGTAGTATTTTTCAGGGACGGCAGCCCCAGCATTTT. Its translation: CASSIFQGRQPQHF.

This clone has a single count. The chain combines TRBV6-6 with TRBJ2-1, with 7 positions matching TRBD2. The CDR3 has 14 amino acids. Germline CDR1 is MNHNY and CDR2 is SVGAGI (reference sequence). After removal of 5 bases from V and 4 bases from J, the junction contained 5 bases not matched to a gene. CDR3 nucleotide sequence: TGTGCCAGCAGTGGTCTAGCGGCTTACAATGAGCAGTTCTTC. As protein: CASSGLAAYNEQFF.

CDR3 sequence: CASSEPGLPEQYF. Here the CDR3 DNA reads TGTGCCAGCAGTGAACCGGGACTCCCCGAGCAGTACTTC. V and J are TRBV2 and TRBJ2-7, with D possibly being TRBD2 (6 bases). CDR3 length: 13 amino acids. Per germline, CDR1 SNHLY and CDR2 FYNNEI. V was pared by 2 bases and J by 6 bases, with 11 bases between.

This clone came up once. CDR3 coding DNA: TGTGCCAGCAATTGGGTAGGACAGTACAACGAGCAGTACTTC. Translation: CASNWVGQYNEQYF. This sequence joins TRBV2 and TRBJ2-7, with a tentative D call TRBD1 (6 bases). The CDR3 runs 14 residues. Germline V gene sequence: CDR1 SNHLY, CDR2 FYNNEI. Deletions cut 7 bases from V and 5 bases from J, with 18 bases between.

V usage is TRBV6-5 and J usage is TRBJ1-2; tentatively, D is TRBD1 (5 bases). The germline CDR1 and CDR2 sequences are MNHEY and SVGAGI. The CDR3 runs to 15 residues. Trimming took 0 bases from V and 8 from J, leaving 16 bases between them. The CDR3 DNA follows: TGTGCCAGCAGTTACTCTTACGACAGACAAGAGGGCTACACCTTC. It yields the protein CASSYSYDRQEGYTF.

This chain uses TRBV5-1 with TRBJ1-3; TRBD1 might be the D (6 bases). This CDR3 contains 14 residues. Trimming cost V 0 bases and J 6 bases, with 10 bases left between them. The germline V gene has CDR1 SGHRS and CDR2 YFSETQ. Here the CDR3 DNA reads TGCGCCAGCAGCTTGGACAGGGACGAAAACACCATATATTTT. Translated: CASSLDRDENTIYF.

CDR3 amino acids: CASSLLVGRRTSYEQYF. The CDR3 bases are TGTGCCAGCAGTTTATTGGTAGGCAGGCGTACCTCCTACGAGCAGTACTTC. This rearrangement joins TRBV28 to TRBJ2-7; no clear D. Trimming left V 1 base short and J 0 bases short, with 16 bases between. In germline, CDR1 is MDHEN, CDR2 SYDVKM. This CDR3 contains 17 residues.

V and J are TRBV25-1 and TRBJ1-1; D is uncertain. The V end was cut by 3 bases, the J end by 4 bases, with 18 bases between. The germline V gene encodes CDR1 MGHDK and CDR2 SYGVNS. This CDR3 spans 16 amino acids. DNA of the CDR3: TGTGCCAGCAGTGATGTTTCGGTAAGCGTGGGCACTGAAGCTTTCTTT. It translates to CASSDVSVSVGTEAFF.